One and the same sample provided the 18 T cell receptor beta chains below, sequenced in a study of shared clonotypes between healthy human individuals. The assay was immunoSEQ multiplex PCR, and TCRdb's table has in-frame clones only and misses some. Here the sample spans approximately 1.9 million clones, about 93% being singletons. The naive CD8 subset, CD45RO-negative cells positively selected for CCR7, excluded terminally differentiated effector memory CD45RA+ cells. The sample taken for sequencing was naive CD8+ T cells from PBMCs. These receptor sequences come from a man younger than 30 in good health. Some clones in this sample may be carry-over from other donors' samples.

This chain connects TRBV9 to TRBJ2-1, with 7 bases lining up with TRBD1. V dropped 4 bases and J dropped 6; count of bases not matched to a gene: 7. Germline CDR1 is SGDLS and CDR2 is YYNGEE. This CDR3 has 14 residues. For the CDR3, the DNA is TGTGCCAGCAGCTTGACAGGGCGTGGCAATGAGCAGTTCTTC. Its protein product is CASSLTGRGNEQFF.

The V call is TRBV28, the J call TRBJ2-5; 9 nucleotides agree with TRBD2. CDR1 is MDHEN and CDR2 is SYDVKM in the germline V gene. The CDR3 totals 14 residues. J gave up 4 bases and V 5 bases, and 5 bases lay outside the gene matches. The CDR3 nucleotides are TGTGCCAGCAGTCTGCCTAGCGGGACAGAGACCCAGTACTTC. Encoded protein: CASSLPSGTETQYF.

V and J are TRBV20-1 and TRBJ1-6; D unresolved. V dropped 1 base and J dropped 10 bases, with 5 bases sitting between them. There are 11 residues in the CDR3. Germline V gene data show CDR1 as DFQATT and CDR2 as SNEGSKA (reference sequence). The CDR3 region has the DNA TGCAGTGCTAGAGGGTCCTCACCCCTCCACTTT. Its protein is CSARGSSPLHF.

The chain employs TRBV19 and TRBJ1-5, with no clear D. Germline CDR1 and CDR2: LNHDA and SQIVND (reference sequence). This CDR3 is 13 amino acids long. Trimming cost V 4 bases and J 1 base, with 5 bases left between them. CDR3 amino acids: CASSTDSNQPQHF. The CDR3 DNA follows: TGTGCCAGTAGTACCGACAGCAATCAGCCCCAGCATTTT.

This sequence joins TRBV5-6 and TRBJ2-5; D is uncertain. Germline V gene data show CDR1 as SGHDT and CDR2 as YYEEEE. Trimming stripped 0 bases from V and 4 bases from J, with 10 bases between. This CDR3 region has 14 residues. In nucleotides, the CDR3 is TGTGCCAGCAGCTTGGTCCCTGGGCGAGAGACCCAGTACTTC. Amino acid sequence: CASSLVPGRETQYF.

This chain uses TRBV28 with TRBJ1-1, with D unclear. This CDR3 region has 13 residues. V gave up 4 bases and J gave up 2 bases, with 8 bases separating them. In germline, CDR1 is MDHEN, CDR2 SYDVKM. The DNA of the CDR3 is TGTGCCAGCAGTTCCGATCCCAACACTGAAGCTTTCTTT. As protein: CASSSDPNTEAFF.

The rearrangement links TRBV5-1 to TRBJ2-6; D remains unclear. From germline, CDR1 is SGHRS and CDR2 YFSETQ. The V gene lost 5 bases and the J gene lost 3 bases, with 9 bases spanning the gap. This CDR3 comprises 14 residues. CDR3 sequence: CASRQEYGANVLTF. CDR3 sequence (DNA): TGCGCCAGCAGACAAGAATATGGGGCCAACGTCCTGACTTTC.

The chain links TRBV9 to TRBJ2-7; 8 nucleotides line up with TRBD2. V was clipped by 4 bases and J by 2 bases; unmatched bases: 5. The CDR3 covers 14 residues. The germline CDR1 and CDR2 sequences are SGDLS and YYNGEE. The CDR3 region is CASSPAGGPYEQYF. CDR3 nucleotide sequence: TGTGCCAGCAGCCCCGCGGGGGGTCCCTACGAGCAGTACTTC. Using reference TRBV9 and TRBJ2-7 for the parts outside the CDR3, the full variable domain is DSGVTQTPKHLITATGQRVTLRCSPRSGDLSVYWYQQSLDQGLQFLIQYYNGEERAKGNILERFSAQQFPDLHSELNLSSLELGDSALYFCASSPAGGPYEQYFGPGTRLTVT.

The DNA of the CDR3 is TGTGCCAGCAGCTTAGCGCTGGGGGGGGCAGATACGCAGTATTTT. Amino acid sequence: CASSLALGGADTQYF. This rearrangement joins TRBV7-9 to TRBJ2-3, with TRBD2 matching 7 bases. Per germline, CDR1 SEHNR and CDR2 FQNEAQ (reference sequence). The CDR3 runs 15 residues. V shed 0 bases and J 4 bases; nucleotides not matched to a gene: 4.

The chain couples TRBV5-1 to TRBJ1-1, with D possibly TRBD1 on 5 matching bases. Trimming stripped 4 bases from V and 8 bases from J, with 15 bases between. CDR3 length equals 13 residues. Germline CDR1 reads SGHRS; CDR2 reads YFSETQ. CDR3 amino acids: CASSTGLAPEAFF. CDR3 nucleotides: TGCGCCAGCAGCACGGGACTGGCCCCGGAAGCTTTCTTT.

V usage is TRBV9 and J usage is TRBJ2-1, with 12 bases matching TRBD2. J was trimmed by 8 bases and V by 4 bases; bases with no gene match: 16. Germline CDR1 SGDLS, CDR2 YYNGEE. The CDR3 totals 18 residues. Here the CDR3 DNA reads TGTGCCAGCAGCCCGCACCCGAAAACTAGCGGGAGGAACGATGAGCAGTTCTTC. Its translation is CASSPHPKTSGRNDEQFF.

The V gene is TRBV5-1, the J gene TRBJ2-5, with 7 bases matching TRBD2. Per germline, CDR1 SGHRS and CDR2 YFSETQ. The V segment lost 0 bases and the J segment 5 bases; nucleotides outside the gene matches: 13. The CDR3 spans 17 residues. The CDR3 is CASSLDVAGLGVETQYF. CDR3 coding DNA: TGCGCCAGCAGCTTGGACGTAGCGGGCCTGGGGGTTGAGACCCAGTACTTC.

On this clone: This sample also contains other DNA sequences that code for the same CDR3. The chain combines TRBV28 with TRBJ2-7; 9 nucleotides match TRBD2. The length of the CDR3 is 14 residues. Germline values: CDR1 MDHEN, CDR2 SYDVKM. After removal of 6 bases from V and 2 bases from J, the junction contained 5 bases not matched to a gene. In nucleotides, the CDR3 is TGTGCCAGCAGCTTAGCGGGAGAGCCCTACGAGCAGTACTTC. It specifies CASSLAGEPYEQYF.

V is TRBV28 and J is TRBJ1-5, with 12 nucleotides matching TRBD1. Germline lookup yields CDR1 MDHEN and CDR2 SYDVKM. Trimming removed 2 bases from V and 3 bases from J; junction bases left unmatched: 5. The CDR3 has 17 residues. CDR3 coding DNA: TGTGCCAGCAGTTTACTCGGGACAGGGGGCCCCAATCAGCCCCAGCATTTT. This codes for CASSLLGTGGPNQPQHF.

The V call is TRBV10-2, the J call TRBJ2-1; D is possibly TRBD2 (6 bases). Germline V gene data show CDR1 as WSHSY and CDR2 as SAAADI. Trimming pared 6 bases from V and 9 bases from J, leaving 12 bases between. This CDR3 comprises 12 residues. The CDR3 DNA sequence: TGCGCCAGCAGCCTGGGGGGTACTGAGCAGTTCTTC. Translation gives CASSLGGTEQFF.

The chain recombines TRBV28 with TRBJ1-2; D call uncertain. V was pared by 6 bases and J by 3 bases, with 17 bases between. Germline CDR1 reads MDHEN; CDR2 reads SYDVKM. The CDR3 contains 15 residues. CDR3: CASSFPREGDYGYTF. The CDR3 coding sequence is TGTGCCAGCAGCTTCCCCCGGGAGGGTGACTATGGCTACACCTTC.

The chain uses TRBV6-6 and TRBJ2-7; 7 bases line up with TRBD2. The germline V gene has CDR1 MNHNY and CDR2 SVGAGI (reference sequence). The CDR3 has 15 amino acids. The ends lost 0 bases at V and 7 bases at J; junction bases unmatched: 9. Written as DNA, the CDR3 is TGTGCCAGCAGTTACTCGAGCGGGACCTCGGGGGAGCAGTACTTC. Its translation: CASSYSSGTSGEQYF.

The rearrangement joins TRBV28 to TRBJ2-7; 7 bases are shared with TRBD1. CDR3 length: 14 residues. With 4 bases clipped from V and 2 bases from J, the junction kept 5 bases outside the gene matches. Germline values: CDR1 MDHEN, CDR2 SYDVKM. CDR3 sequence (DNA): TGTGCCAGCAGTTCAAGGACAGGACCCTACGAGCAGTACTTC. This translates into CASSSRTGPYEQYF.